This T cell receptor (beta chain) was documented in a study of human T cells and chemical hapten exposure. Described time point: patch test 2, 6 weeks after DPC sensitization. Treatment denoted: therapeutic diphenylcyclopropenone sensitization with weekly scalp DPC. Each CDR3 protein gets one entry after TCRdb re-called the RACE reads with MiXCR. There are under 450,000 distinct CDR3 sequences in the sample; roughly 6% occur only once, and 4.5% to 6% lies in the top ten. With 0 bases removed from V and 5 bases from J, the gap between germline ends came to 11 bases. This CDR3 is built from 14 residues. The germline CDR1 and CDR2 sequences are LGHNA and YSLEER.

The TCR comes from a woman in her late teens or twenties with alopecia areata. Some clones in this sample may be carry-over from other donors' samples. The source was whole blood, collected in connection with sensitization to the hapten diphenylcyclopropenone (DPC). The chain recombines TRBV4-3 with TRBJ2-7, with no clear D. CDR3 bases: TGCGCCAGCAGCCAAGATTCCGCTGGTGACGAGCAGTACTTC. Its translation: CASSQDSAGDEQYF.